Here is one T cell receptor beta chain with its context. What this receptor recognizes is not known. Per-base quality was not reported, and no clone a single base away is much larger than it. Each collaborating institution followed its own protocols to collect whole blood in K2EDTA tubes. Collaborator samples were shipped for TCRbeta analysis as frozen whole blood, isolated PBMCs, or DNA extracted from either sample type. The junction shows trimming of 0 bases on V and 5 bases on J, and the gene matches do not reach 9 bases of it. Reading the germline V gene gives CDR1 SGHTA and CDR2 FQGTGA. Measured from the cysteine to the phenylalanine, the CDR3 is 18 residues long. Only CDR3 DNA remains: 54 bases, in frame from the first base. TCRbeta CDR3 regions were amplified from genomic DNA using the immunoSEQ Assay, a bias-controlled multiplex PCR. The published analysis was carried out like this. The number of nucleated cells in each sample was estimated from the amplification of reference gene primers within the assay. Sequence reads were collapsed and filtered to measure the absolute abundance of every unique TCRbeta CDR3 rearrangement. For each sample, productive Simpson clonality was calculated as the square root of Simpson's diversity index over productive rearrangements. TCRdb mirrors the immuneACCESS table, restricted to in-frame sequences. Some clones are absent from its copies; in checked studies, under half trace to an unresolved V gene, and the reason for the others is unknown. From that table come the V and J calls and clone size; the DNA was used to work out D and trimming. The sample data list 160,000 or so clones, and roughly nine tenths of these were observed just once. Roughly 15% of the sample comes from the top ten.

The data originate from a study of blood T cell repertoires in COVID-19 (dated by TCRdb to the early 2020s). With regard to the full study: The collaborator samples originated in the United States, Italy and Spain and spanned the acute and convalescent phases of COVID-19. The material from the prospective study consisted of cDNA or gDNA derived from T cells, B-cell-depleted T cells, or PBMCs. HLA class I and class II types, where available, came from metadata supplied by the sample provider rather than from assay-based typing. A freely available public database, intended as a resource for researchers studying the immune response to SARS-CoV-2, is where the repertoires were released. Nearly every sample came with metadata listing a de-identified subject ID, COVID-19 status, age in years and sex. The samples were drawn from the first 160 participants of the ongoing ImmuneRACE study and from some 1,300 subjects provided by 6 global collaborators. The dataset comprised deeply sampled blood TCRbeta repertoires from subjects exposed to, actively infected with, or recovered from COVID-19.

Results the study describes overall, beyond this receptor: Clinical and demographic metadata were provided uncurated, with the amount varying by source and participant.

Specimen: peripheral blood. Rearrangement joined TRBV7-3 to TRBJ1-6; 8 central bases correspond to TRBD1. This sequence originates from a woman aged 35 to 49 with acute or convalescent COVID-19. In nucleotides, the sequence is TGTGCCAGCAGCTTAACCGGGGGGACAGGCGCCGATAATTCACCCCTCCACTTT. This encodes CASSLTGGTGADNSPLHF.